This TCR beta chain was retrieved from a study of blood T cell repertoires in COVID-19. Study-level information: Researchers got acute and convalescent COVID-19 samples from the United States, Italy and Spain. The analysed material was cDNA or gDNA that came from T cells, B-cell-depleted T cells, or PBMCs.

In this sample, this clone turned up once. Here immunoSEQ multiplex PCR was the method, and the copy in TCRdb shows in-frame clones only, minus some. The sample records approximately 61,000 clones, approximately 80% being singletons. The CDR3 extends over 13 amino acids. The genes are TRBV21-1 and TRBJ2-1; the D call of TRBD2 is as the table states it, not checked on the DNA. TRBV21-1 is designated a pseudogene. The clonotype originates from a woman in her 70s with acute or convalescent COVID-19. The source material was peripheral blood. In DNA form, the CDR3 reads TGTGCCAGCAGCGAAAGAGGCGCCACTGAGCAGTTCTTC. It translates to CASSERGATEQFF.